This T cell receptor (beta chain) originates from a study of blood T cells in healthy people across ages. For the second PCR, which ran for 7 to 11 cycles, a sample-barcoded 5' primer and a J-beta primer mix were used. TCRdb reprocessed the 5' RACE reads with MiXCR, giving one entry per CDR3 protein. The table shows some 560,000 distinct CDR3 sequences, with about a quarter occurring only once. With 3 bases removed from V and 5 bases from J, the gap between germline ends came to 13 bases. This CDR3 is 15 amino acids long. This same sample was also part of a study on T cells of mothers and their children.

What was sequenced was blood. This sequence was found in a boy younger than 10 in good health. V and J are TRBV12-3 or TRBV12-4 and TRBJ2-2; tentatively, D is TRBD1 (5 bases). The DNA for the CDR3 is TGTGCCAGCAGTTTCCGCCAGGGTGCGACCGGGGAGCTGTTTTTT. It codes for CASSFRQGATGELFF.